This T cell receptor beta chain was captured by sequencing in a study of Tregs in tolerant kidney transplant recipients. Study-wide background: Related graft donors supplied nonmyeloablative bone marrow transplants, and mixed chimerism was transient.

Here immunoSEQ multiplex PCR was the method, and the copy in TCRdb shows in-frame clones only, minus some. In the table there are fewer than 65,000 clones, 70% to 90% of which are singletons. The germline V gene has CDR1 SNHLY and CDR2 FYNNEI. V shed 6 bases, J shed 5 bases, and the junction held 5 bases outside the gene matches. The CDR3 extends over 14 amino acids. CD4+CD25+CD127- Tregs, CD4+CD25- non-Tregs, CD4 and CD8 cells were sorted. The sample here was Tregs from blood, taken before the transplant. The V call is TRBV2, the J call TRBJ2-7, with 12 bases identical to TRBD1. The receptor was derived from a human donor who received a combined kidney and bone marrow transplant. DNA for the CDR3: TGTGCCAGCAGGTGGGACAGGGGGCTTGACGAGCAGTACTTC. This translates into CASRWDRGLDEQYF.